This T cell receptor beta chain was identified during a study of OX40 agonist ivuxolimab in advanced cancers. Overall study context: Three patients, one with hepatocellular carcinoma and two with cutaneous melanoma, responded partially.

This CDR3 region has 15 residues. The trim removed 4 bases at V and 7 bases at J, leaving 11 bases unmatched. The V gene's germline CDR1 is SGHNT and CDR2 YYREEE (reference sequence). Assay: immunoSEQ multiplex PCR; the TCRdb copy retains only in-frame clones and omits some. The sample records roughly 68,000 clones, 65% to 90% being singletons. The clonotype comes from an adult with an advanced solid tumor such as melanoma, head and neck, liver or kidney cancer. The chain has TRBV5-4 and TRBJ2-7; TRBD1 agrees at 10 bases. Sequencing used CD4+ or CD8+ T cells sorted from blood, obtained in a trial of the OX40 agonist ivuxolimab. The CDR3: CASSAGTGVTKEQYF. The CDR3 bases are TGTGCCAGCAGCGCCGGGACAGGGGTAACCAAGGAGCAGTACTTC.